The clone carrying this TCR beta chain was recorded a few times. Its antigen is unidentified. V lost 1 base and J 0 bases, leaving 10 bases between the germline ends. CDR3 length: 17 residues. Germline values: CDR1 SGHTA, CDR2 FQGNSA. The data are from a study of T cells in Graves' hyperthyroidism and ophthalmopathy. The wider study: Before any treatment, at initial diagnosis, peripheral blood was collected.

General study findings and limits: It was a median around 6 months before onset that the model predicted ophthalmopathy.

RNA transcripts were the template for amplifying TCR beta CDR3 regions. A set of HTBI primers served as the primers for a first-round RT-PCR of the TCR CDR3. TCRdb analysed the multiplex PCR reads with MiXCR anew, one entry per CDR3 protein. The data contain 750,000 to 900,000 distinct CDR3 sequences, roughly 40% of them singletons. PBMCs were obtained from over 8.5 ml fresh peripheral blood. The origin of this receptor is a man younger than 35 with Graves' hyperthyroidism. The J gene is TRBJ1-6, the V gene TRBV7-2; weak D call: TRBD1 (6 bases). The material sequenced was blood. The CDR3 nucleotides are TGTGCCAGCAGCTTAGTAGGGGGATACTCCTATAATTCACCCCTCCACTTT. This gives the protein CASSLVGGYSYNSPLHF.